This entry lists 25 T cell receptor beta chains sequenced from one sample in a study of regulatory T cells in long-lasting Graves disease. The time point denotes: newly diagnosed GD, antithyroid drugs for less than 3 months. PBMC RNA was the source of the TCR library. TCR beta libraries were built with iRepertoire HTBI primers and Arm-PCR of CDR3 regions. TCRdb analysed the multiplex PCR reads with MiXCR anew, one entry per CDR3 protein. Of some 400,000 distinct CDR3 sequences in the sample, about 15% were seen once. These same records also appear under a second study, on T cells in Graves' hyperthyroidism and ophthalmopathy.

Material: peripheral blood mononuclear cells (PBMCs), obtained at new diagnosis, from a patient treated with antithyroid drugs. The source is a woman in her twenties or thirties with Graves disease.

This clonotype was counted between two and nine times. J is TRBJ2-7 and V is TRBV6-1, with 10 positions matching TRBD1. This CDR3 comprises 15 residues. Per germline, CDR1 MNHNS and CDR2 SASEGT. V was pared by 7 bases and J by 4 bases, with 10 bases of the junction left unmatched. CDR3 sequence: CASIQGDRGSYEQYF. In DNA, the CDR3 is TGTGCCAGCATCCAAGGGGACAGGGGTTCTTACGAGCAGTACTTC.

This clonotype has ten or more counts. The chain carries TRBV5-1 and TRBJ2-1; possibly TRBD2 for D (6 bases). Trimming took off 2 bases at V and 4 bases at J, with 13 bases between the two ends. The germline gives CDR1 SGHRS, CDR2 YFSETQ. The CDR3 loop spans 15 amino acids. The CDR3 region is CASSLAARGYNEQFF. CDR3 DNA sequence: TGCGCCAGCAGCTTAGCCGCGCGGGGATACAATGAGCAGTTCTTC.

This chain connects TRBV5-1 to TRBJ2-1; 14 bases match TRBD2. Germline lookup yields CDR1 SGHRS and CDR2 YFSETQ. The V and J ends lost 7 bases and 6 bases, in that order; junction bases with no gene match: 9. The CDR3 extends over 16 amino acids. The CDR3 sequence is CASSPGGLAGVNEQFF. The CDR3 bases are TGCGCCAGCTCGCCGGGGGGACTAGCGGGAGTCAATGAGCAGTTCTTC.

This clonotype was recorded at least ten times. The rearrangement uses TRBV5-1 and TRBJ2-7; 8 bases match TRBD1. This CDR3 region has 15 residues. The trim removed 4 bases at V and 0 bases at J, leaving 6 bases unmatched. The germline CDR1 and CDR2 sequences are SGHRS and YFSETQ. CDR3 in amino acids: CASSRDRPFSYEQYF. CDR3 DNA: TGCGCCAGCAGCCGGGACAGGCCCTTCTCCTACGAGCAGTACTTC.

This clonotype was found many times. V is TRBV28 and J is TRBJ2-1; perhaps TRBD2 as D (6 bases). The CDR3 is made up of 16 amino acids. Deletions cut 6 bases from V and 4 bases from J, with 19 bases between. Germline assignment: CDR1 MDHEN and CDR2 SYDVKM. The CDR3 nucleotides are TGTGCCAGCAGGGTAGCCCCCAAGCGGGTATACAATGAGCAGTTCTTC. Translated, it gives CASRVAPKRVYNEQFF.

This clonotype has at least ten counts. CDR3 bases: TGTGCCAGCATTCCCCGGGACCGTAACACCGGGGAGCTGTTTTTT. This encodes CASIPRDRNTGELFF. The chain joins TRBV12-3 or TRBV12-4 to TRBJ2-2; D possibly uses TRBD1 or TRBD2 (5 bases each). V gave up 7 bases and J gave up 2 bases, with 14 bases separating them. The CDR3 runs 15 residues.

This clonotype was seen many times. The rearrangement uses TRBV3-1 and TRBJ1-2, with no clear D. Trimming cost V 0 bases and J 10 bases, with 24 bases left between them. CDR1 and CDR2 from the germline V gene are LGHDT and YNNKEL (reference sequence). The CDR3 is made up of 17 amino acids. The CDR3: CASSQDVVRATPVDYTF. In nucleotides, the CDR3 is TGTGCCAGCAGCCAAGATGTTGTAAGGGCTACTCCTGTTGACTACACCTTC.

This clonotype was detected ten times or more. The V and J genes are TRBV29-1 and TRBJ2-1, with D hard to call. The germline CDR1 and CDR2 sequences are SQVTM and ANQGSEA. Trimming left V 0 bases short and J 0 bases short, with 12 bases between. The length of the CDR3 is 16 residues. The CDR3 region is CSVEDPGRSSYNEQFF. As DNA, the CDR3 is TGCAGCGTTGAAGATCCGGGTCGGAGCTCCTACAATGAGCAGTTCTTC.

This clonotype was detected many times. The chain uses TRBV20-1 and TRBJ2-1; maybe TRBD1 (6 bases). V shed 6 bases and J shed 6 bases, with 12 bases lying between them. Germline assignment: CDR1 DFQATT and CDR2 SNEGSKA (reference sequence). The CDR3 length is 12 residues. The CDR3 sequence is CSAHLRGNEQFF. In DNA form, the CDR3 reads TGCAGTGCCCACCTCAGGGGCAATGAGCAGTTCTTC.

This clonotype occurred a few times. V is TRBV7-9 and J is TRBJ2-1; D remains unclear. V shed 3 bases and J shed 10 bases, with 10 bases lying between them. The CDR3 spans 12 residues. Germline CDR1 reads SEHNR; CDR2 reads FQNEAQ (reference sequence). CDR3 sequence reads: CASSFGVREQFF. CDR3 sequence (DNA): TGTGCCAGCAGCTTTGGGGTGAGAGAGCAGTTCTTC.

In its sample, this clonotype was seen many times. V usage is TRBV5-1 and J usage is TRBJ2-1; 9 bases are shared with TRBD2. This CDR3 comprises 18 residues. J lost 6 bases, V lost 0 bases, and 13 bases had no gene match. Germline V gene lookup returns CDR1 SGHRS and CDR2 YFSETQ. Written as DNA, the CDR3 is TGCGCCAGCAGCTTGGGCGGGTTCTCGGGACTAGCCGTCAATGAGCAGTTCTTC. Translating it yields CASSLGGFSGLAVNEQFF. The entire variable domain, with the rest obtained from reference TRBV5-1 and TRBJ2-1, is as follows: KAGVTQTPRYLIKTRGQQVTLSCSPISGHRSVSWYQQTPGQGLQFLFEYFSETQRNKGNFPGRFSGRQFSNSRSEMNVSTLELGDSALYLCASSLGGFSGLAVNEQFFGPGTRLTVL.

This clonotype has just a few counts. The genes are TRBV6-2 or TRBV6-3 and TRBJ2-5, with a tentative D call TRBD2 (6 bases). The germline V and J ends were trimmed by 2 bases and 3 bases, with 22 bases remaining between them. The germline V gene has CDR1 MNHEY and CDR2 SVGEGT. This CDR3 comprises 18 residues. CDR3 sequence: CASSYRGPGGNKEETQYF. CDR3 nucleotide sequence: TGTGCCAGCAGTTACCGAGGGCCAGGCGGGAACAAGGAAGAGACCCAGTACTTC.

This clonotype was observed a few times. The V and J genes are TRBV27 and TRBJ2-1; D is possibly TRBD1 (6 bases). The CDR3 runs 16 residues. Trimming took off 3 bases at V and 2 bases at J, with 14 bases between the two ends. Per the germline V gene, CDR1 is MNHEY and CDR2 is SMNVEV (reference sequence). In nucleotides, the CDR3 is TGTGCCAGCAGTTTGTCCCCAGGGGACGCCTACAATGAGCAGTTCTTC. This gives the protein CASSLSPGDAYNEQFF.

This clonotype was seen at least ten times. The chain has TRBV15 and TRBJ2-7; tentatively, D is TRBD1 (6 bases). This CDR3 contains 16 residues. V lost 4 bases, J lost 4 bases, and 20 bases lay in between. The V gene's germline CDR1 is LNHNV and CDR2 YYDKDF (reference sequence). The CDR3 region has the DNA TGTGCCACCAGCACCGACAGGACCTCCTGGATTTACGAGCAGTACTTC. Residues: CATSTDRTSWIYEQYF.

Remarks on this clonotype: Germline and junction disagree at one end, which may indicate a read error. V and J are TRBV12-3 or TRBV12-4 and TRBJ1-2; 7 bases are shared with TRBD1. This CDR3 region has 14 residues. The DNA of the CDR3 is TGTGCCAGCAGTTACGGGACAGCCCTCTATGGCTGCACCTTC. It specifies CASSYGTALYGCTF.

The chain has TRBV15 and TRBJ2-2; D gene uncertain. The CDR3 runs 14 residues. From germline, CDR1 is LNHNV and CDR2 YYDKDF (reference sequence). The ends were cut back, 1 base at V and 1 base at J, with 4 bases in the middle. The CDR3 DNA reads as TGTGCCACCAGCAGAGGGGGGAACACCGGGGAGCTGTTTTTT. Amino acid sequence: CATSRGGNTGELFF.

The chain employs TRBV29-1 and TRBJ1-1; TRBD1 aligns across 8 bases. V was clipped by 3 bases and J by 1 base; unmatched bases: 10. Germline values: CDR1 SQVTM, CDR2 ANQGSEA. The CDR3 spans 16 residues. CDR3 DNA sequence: TGCAGCGTTGAGATTCTGCAGGGGGCCCCGAACACTGAAGCTTTCTTT. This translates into CSVEILQGAPNTEAFF.

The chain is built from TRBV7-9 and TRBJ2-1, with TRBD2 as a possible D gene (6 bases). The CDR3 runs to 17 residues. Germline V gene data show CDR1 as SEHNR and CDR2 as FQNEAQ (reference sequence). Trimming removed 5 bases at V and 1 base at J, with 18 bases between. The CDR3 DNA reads TGTGCCAGCAGCGCCCCAGCGGGTGGTCAGTCCTACAATGAGCAGTTCTTC. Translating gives CASSAPAGGQSYNEQFF. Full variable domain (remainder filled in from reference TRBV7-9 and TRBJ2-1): DTGVSQNPRHKITKRGQNVTFRCDPISEHNRLYWYRQTLGQGPEFLTYFQNEAQLEKSRLLSDRFSAERPKGSFSTLEIQRTEQGDSAMYLCASSAPAGGQSYNEQFFGPGTRLTVL.

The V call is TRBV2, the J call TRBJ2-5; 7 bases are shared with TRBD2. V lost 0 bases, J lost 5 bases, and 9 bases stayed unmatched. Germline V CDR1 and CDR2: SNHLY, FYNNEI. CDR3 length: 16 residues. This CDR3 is CASSEALGGRLETQYF. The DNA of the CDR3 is TGTGCCAGCAGTGAAGCGCTGGGGGGGAGGCTGGAGACCCAGTACTTC.

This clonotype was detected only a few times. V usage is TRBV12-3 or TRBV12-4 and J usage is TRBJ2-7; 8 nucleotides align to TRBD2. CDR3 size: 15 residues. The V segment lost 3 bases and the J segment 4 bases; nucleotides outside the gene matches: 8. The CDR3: CASSFRGGGEYEQYF. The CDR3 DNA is TGTGCCAGCAGTTTTCGGGGGGGCGGGGAATACGAGCAGTACTTC.

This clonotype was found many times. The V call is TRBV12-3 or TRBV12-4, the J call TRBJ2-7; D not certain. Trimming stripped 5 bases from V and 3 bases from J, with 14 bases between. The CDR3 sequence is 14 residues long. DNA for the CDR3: TGTGCCAGCAGTCCCCGGTACAGCAGCTACGAGCAGTACTTC. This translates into CASSPRYSSYEQYF.

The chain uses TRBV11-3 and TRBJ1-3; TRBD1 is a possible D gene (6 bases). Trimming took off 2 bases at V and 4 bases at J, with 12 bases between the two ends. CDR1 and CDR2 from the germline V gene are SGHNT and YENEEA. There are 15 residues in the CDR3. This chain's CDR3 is CASSLLGALGNTIYF. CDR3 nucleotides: TGTGCCAGCAGCTTACTGGGGGCTCTCGGAAACACCATATATTTT.

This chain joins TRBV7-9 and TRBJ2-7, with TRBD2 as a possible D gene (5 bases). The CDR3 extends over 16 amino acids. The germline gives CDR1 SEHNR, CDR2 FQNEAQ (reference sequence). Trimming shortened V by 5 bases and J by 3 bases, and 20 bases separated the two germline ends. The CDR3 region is CASSPSARVVLYEQYF. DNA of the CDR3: TGTGCCAGCAGCCCCTCTGCGCGGGTGGTACTCTACGAGCAGTACTTC.

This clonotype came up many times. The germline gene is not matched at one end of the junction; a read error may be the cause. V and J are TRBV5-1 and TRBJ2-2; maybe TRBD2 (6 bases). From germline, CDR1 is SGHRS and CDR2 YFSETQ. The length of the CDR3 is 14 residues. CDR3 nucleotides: TGTGCCAGCAGCTTGGGGGGACTCACCGGGGAGCTGTTTTTT. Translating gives CASSLGGLTGELFF. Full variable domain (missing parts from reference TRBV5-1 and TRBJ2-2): KAGVTQTPRYLIKTRGQQVTLSCSPISGHRSVSWYQQTPGQGLQFLFEYFSETQRNKGNFPGRFSGRQFSNSRSEMNVSTLELGDSALYLCASSLGGLTGELFFGEGSRLTVL.

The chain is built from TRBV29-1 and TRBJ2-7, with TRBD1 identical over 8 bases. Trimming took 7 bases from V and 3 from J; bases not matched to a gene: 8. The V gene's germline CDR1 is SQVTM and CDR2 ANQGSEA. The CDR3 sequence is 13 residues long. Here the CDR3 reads CSGNFGQGYEQYF. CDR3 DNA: TGCAGCGGAAACTTTGGACAGGGCTACGAGCAGTACTTC.